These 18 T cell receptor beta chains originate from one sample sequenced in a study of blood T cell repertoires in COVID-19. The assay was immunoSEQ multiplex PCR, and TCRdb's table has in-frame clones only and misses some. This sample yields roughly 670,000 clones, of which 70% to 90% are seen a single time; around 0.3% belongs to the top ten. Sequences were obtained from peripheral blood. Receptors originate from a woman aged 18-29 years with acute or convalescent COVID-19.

The CDR3 DNA reads as TGTGCCAGCAGTTTTGTGCGGGGGAGAGGTAATGAGCAGTTCTTC. Protein product: CASSFVRGRGNEQFF. The V call is TRBV27, the J call TRBJ2-1, with 7 bases that match TRBD2. In germline, CDR1 is MNHEY, CDR2 SMNVEV (reference sequence). Trimming took 3 bases from V and 7 from J; bases not matched to a gene: 9. CDR3 size: 15 residues.

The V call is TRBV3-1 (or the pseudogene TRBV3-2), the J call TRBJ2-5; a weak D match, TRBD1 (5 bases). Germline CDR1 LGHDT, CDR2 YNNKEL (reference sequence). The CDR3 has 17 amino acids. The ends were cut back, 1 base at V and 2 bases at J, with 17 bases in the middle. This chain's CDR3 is CASSQGPTEGDQETQYF. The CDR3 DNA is TGTGCCAGCAGCCAAGGCCCCACCGAAGGGGATCAAGAGACCCAGTACTTC.

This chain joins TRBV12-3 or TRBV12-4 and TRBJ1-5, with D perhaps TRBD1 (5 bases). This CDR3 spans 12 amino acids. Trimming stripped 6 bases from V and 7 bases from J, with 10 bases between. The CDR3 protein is CASRDQGQPQHF. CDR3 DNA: TGTGCCAGCAGGGACCAGGGCCAGCCCCAGCATTTT.

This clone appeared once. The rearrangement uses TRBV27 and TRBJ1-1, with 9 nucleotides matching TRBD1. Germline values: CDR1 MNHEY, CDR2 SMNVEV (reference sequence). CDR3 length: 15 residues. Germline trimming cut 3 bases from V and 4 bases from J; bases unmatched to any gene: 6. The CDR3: CASSLTGGAGTEAFF. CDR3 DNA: TGTGCCAGCAGTTTGACAGGGGGGGCGGGCACTGAAGCTTTCTTT.

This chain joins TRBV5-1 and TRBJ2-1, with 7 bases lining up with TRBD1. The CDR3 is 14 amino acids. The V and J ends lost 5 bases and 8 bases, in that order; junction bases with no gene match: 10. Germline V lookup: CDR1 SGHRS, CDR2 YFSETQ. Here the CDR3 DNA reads TGCGCCAGCAGGACGACAGGGATCTTCGATGAGCAGTTCTTC. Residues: CASRTTGIFDEQFF.

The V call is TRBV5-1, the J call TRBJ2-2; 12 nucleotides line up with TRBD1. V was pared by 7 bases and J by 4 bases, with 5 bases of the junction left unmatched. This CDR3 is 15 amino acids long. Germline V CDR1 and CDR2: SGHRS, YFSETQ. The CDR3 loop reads CASSQGQGATGELFF. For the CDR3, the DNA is TGCGCCAGCTCACAGGGACAGGGGGCCACCGGGGAGCTGTTTTTT.

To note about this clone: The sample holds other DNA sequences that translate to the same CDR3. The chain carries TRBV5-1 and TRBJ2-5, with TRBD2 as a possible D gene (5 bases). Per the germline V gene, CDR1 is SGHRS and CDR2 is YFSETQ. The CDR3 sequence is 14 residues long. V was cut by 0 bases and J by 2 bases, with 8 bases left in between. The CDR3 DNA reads TGCGCCAGCAGCTTGGGTCGGGGTCAAGAGACCCAGTACTTC. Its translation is CASSLGRGQETQYF. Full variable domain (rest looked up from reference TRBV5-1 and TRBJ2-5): KAGVTQTPRYLIKTRGQQVTLSCSPISGHRSVSWYQQTPGQGLQFLFEYFSETQRNKGNFPGRFSGRQFSNSRSEMNVSTLELGDSALYLCASSLGRGQETQYFGPGTRLLVL.

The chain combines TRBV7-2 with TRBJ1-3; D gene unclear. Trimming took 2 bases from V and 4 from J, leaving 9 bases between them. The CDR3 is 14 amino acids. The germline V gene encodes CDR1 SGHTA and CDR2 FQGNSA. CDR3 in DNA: TGTGCCAGCAGCTTAAGAGGCGAAGGAAACACCATATATTTT. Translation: CASSLRGEGNTIYF.

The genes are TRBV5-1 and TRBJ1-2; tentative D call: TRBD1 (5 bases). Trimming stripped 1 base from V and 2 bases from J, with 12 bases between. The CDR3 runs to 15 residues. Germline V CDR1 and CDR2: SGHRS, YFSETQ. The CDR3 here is CASSLLGAENYGYTF. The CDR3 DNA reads TGCGCCAGCAGCTTGCTAGGGGCAGAAAACTATGGCTACACCTTC.

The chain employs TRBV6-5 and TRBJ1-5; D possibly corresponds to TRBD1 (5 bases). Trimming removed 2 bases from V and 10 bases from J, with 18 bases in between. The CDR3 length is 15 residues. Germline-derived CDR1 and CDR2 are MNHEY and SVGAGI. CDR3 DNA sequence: TGTGCCAGCAGTTACCCGGGACTCTCGGGGGGTCCCCAGCATTTT. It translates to CASSYPGLSGGPQHF.

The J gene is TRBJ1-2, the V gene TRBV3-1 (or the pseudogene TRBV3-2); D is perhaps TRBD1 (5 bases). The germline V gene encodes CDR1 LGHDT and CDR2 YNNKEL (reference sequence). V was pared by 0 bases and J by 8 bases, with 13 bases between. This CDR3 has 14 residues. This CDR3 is CASSQEPPGQGYTF. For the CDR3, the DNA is TGTGCCAGCAGCCAAGAGCCCCCAGGGCAAGGCTACACCTTC.

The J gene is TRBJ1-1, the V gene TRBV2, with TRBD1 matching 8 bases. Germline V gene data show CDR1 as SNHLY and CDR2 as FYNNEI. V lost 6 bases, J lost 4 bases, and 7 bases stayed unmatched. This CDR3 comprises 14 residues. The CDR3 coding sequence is TGTGCCAGCAGAACCCAGGGGGCCACCACTGAAGCTTTCTTT. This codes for CASRTQGATTEAFF.

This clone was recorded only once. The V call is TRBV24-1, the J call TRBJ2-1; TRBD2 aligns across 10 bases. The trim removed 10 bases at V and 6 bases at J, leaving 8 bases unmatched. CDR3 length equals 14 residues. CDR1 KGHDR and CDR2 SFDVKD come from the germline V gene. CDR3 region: CATTSGGASNEQFF. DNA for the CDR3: TGTGCCACAACAAGCGGGGGGGCTAGCAATGAGCAGTTCTTC.

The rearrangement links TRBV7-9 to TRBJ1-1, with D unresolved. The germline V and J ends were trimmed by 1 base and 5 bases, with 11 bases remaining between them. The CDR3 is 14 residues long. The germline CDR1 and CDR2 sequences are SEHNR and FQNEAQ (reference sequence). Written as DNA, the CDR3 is TGTGCCAGCAGCTTAGGGGTGGGGAGGACTGAAGCTTTCTTT. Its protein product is CASSLGVGRTEAFF.

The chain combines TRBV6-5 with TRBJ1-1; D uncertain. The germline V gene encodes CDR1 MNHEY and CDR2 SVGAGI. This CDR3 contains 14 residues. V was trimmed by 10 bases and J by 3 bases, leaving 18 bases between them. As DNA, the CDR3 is TGTGCCACTTGTAGGTCGGGGAAGCACACTGAAGCTTTCTTT. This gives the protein CATCRSGKHTEAFF.

The CDR3 region is CASSSFQAGYGYTF. The DNA of the CDR3 is TGTGCCAGCAGCTCCTTCCAGGCGGGCTATGGCTACACCTTC. The chain combines TRBV5-4 with TRBJ1-2; no reliable D call. V was clipped by 3 bases and J by 4 bases, with 13 bases between them. The CDR3 extends over 14 amino acids. CDR1 is SGHNT, CDR2 YYREEE, per germline (reference sequence).

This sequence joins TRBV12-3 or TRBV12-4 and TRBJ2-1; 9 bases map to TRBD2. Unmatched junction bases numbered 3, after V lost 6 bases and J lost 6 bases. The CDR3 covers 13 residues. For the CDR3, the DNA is TGTGCCAGCAGGGCGGGGGGGCGCAATGAGCAGTTCTTC. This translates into CASRAGGRNEQFF.

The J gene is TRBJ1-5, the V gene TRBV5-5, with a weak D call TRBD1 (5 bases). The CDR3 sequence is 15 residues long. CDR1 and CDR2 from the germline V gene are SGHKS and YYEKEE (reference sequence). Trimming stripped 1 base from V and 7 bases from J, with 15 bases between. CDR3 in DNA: TGTGCCAGCAGCTTGTCCTTCCAGGGAGGCCAGCCCCAGCATTTT. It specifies CASSLSFQGGQPQHF.